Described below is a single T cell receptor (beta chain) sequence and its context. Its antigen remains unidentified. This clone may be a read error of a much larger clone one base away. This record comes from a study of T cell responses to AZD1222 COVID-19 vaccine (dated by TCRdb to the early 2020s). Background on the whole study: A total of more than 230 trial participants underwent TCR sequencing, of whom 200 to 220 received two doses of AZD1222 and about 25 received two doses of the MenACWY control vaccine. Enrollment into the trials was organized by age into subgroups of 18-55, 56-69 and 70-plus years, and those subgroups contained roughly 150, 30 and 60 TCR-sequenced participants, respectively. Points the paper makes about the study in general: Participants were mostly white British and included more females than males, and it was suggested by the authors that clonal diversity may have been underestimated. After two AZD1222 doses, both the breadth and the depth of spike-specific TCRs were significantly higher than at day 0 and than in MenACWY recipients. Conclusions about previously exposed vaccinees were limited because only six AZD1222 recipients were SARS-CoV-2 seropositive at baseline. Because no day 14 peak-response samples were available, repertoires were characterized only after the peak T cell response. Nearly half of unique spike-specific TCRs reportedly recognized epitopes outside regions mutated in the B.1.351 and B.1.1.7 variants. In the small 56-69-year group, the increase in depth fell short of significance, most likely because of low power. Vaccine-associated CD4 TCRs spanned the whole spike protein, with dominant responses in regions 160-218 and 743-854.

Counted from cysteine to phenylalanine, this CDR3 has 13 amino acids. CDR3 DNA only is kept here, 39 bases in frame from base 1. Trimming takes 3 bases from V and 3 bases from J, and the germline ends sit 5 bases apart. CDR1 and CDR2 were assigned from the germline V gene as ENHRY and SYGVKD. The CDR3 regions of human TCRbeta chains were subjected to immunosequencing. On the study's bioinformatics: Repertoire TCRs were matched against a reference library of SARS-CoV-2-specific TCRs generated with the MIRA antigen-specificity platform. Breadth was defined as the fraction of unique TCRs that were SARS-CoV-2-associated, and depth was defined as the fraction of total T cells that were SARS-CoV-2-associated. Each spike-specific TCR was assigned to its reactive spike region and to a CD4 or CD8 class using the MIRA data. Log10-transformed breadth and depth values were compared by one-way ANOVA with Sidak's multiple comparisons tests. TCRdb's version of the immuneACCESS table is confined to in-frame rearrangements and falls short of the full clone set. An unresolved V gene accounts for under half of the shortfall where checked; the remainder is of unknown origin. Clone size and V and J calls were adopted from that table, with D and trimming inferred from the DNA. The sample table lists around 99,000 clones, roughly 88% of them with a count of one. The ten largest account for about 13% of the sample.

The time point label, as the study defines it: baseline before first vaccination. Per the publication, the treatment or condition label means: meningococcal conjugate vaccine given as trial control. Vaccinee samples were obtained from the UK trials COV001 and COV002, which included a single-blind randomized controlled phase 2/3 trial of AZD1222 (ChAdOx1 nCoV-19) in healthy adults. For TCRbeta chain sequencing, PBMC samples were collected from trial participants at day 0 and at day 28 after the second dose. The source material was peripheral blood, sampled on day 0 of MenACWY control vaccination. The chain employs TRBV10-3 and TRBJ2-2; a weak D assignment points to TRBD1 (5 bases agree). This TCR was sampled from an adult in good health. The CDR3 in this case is CAISDRDTGELFF. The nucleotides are TGTGCCATCAGTGACAGGGACACCGGGGAGCTGTTTTTT.